The T cell receptor (beta chain) under discussion was sequenced for a study of blood T cell repertoires in COVID-19. Study information: COVID-19 samples from acute and convalescent phases originated in the United States, Italy and Spain. Sources were T cells, B-cell-depleted T cells, or PBMCs; the material itself was cDNA or gDNA.

Data came from immunoSEQ multiplex PCR; TCRdb stores just in-frame clones and leaves some out. The sample gives 310,000 or so clones, around 88% of which show up once; 6% is in the top ten. The germline V gene has CDR1 KGHDR and CDR2 SFDVKD. CDR3 size: 14 residues. V was clipped by 5 bases and J by 4 bases, with 14 bases between them. Individuals aged about 18 to 100 years were recruited from 20 to 25 US areas. The V and J genes are TRBV24-1 and TRBJ2-7; D might be TRBD1 (7 bases). The sequence derives from a woman aged 40 to 50 who had recovered from COVID-19. The specimen sequenced was PBMCs or T cells enriched from blood (not recorded which). The CDR3 DNA is TGTGCCACCAGTGCGAAACAGGGGAGGTACGAGCAGTACTTC. This codes for CATSAKQGRYEQYF.